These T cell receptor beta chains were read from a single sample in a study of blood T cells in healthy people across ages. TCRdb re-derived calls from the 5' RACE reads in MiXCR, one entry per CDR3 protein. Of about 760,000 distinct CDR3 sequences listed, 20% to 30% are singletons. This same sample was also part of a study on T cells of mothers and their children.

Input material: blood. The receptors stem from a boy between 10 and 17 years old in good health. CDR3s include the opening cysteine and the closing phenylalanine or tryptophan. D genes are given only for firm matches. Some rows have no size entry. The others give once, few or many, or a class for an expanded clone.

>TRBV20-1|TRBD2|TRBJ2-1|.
CSASSGRATNEQLF
TGCAGTGCCAGTAGCGGGAGGGCCACCAATGAGCAGCTCTTC
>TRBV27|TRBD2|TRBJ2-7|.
CASSLSWGLGFLEQYF
TGTGCCAGCAGTTTAAGTTGGGGACTAGGGTTCCTCGAGCAGTACTTC
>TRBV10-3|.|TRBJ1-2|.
CAISELPGTGLNYGYTF
TGTGCCATCAGTGAGCTCCCCGGGACGGGGCTGAACTATGGCTACACCTTC
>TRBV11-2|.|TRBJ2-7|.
CASNRLGTYEQYF
TGTGCCAGCAATAGACTGGGGACCTACGAGCAGTACTTC
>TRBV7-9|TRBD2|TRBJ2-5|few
CASSGLAVQETQYF
TGTGCCAGCAGCGGGCTAGCGGTACAAGAGACCCAGTACTTC
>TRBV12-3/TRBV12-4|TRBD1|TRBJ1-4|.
CASNNRGRDEKLFF
TGTGCCAGCAATAACAGGGGGCGGGATGAAAAACTGTTTTTT
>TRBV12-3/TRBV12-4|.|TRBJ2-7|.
CASSPYRAPYEQYF
TGTGCCAGCAGTCCGTACAGGGCCCCCTACGAGCAGTACTTC
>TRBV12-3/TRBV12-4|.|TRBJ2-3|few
CASSFVTSDTQYF
TGTGCCAGCAGTTTTGTGACCTCTGATACGCAGTATTTT
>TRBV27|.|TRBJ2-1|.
CASSTASYNEQFF
TGTGCCAGTTCGACAGCATCCTACAATGAGCAGTTCTTC
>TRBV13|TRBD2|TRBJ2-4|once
CASSEGLAGANIQYF
TGTGCCAGCAGTGAGGGACTAGCGGGGGCCAACATTCAGTACTTC
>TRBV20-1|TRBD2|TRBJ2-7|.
CSARRLAGGTSYEQYF
TGCAGCGCTAGAAGACTAGCGGGAGGAACGTCCTACGAGCAGTACTTC
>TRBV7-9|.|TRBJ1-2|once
CASSLDQGMYDGYTF
TGTGCCAGCAGCTTAGACCAGGGGATGTATGATGGCTACACCTTC
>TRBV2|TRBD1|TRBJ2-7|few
CASSRQGAVVPEQYF
TGTGCCAGCAGTAGACAGGGGGCGGTTGTCCCCGAGCAGTACTTC
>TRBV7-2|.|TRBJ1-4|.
CASSFWGVGIPVEDEKLFF
TGTGCCAGCAGCTTTTGGGGGGTTGGGATCCCCGTGGAGGATGAAAAACTGTTTTTT
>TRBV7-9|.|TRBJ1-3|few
CASTQGDSGNTIYF
TGTGCCAGCACTCAAGGTGACTCTGGAAACACCATATATTTT
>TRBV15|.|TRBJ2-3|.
CTTSRDPGDTQYF
TGCACCACCAGCAGAGATCCCGGAGATACGCAGTATTTT
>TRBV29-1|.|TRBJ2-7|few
CSALQRSSYEQYF
TGCAGCGCTCTACAGAGGAGCTCCTACGAGCAGTACTTC
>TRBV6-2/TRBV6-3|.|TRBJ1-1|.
CASTALTFTEAFF
TGTGCCAGCACTGCGCTAACTTTCACCGAAGCTTTCTTT
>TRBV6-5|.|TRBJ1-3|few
CASSYNGGYSGNTIYF
TGTGCCAGCAGTTACAACGGCGGCTACTCTGGAAACACCATATATTTT
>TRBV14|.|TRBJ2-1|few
CASTPTVGLYNEQFF
TGTGCCAGCACCCCAACAGTGGGGCTCTACAATGAGCAGTTCTTC